The T cell receptor (beta chain) under discussion was sequenced for a study of metastatic and nonmetastatic thyroid tumors. For the study at large: Repertoire comparison spanned blood and tumor or nodule tissue of malignant and benign thyroid patients.

V shed 7 bases, J shed 0 bases, and the junction held 16 bases outside the gene matches. The CDR3 has 19 residues. Germline CDR1 MNHNY, CDR2 SVGAGI (reference sequence). MiXCR was used by TCRdb to re-call the PCR reads. The sample holds some 54,000 clones, around a sixth seen once. Ahead of thyroid surgery, no patient had received treatment of any kind. This clone was seen many times. This TCR was recovered from a female donor with papillary thyroid cancer or a benign thyroid nodule (not recorded which). Some clones in this sample may be carry-over from other donors' samples. The gene calls are TRBV6-6 and TRBJ2-3; 10 positions agree with TRBD2. Source material: blood. The CDR3 DNA sequence: TGTGCCAGCATGTCGGGACTAGCGCGATTACGCCACAGCACAGATACGCAGTATTTT. It yields the protein CASMSGLARLRHSTDTQYF.